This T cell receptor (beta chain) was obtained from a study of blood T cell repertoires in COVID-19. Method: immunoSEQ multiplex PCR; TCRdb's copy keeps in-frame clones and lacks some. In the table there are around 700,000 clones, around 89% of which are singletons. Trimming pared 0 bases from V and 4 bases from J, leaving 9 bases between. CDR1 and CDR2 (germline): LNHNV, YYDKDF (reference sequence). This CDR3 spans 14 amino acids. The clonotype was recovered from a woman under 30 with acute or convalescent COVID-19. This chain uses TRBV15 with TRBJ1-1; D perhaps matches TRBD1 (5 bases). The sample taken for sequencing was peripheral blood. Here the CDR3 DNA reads TGTGCCACCAGCAGAGATGGGGGGGGCACTGAAGCTTTCTTT. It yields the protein CATSRDGGGTEAFF.